This T cell receptor beta chain originates from a study of neoadjuvant anti-PD-1 for oral cavity cancer. Study information: Patients without progression got a fourth dose around day 43.

Indicated time point: after neoadjuvant nivolumab, at surgical resection. V was clipped by 4 bases and J by 2 bases; unmatched bases: 2. The germline V gene encodes CDR1 SGHRS and CDR2 YFSETQ. This CDR3 is 14 amino acids long. The table came from immunoSEQ multiplex PCR; TCRdb's copy has only in-frame clones and leaves some out. Of approximately 42,000 clones listed, about three quarters are singletons. This sequence was found in a person aged 40 to 85 with oral cavity squamous cell carcinoma. This specimen was PBMCs, taken after nivolumab (anti-PD-1) treatment. The V gene is TRBV5-1, the J gene TRBJ2-7, with 11 positions matching TRBD1. The CDR3 loop is CASSVGQGAYEQYF. In DNA, the CDR3 is TGCGCCAGCAGCGTGGGACAGGGGGCCTACGAGCAGTACTTC.